This T cell receptor beta chain was captured in a study of blood T cell repertoires in COVID-19. Repertoires were generated with immunoSEQ multiplex PCR, while TCRdb's copy carries only in-frame clones and drops some. The repertoire includes some 200,000 clones, around 82% of them detected once, and 4.5% to 6.5% sits in the top ten. Enrolled through a virtual design, the participants were between 18 and 89 years of age and came from about two dozen US areas. Participants' own reports of clinical history determined their cohort assignment. CDR1 and CDR2 from the germline V gene are SGHVS and FNYEAQ. The ends lost 2 bases at V and 1 base at J; junction bases unmatched: 13. The CDR3 is 19 amino acids.

This chain joins TRBV7-6 and TRBJ2-5, with TRBD2 matching 10 bases. Input material: PBMCs or T cells enriched from blood (not recorded which). This clonotype originated in a woman between 55 and 75 years old with acute COVID-19. CDR3 sequence: CASSLTPPGLAASQETQYF. The CDR3 DNA follows: TGTGCCAGCAGCTTAACGCCCCCCGGACTAGCGGCCAGCCAAGAGACCCAGTACTTC.